The clone carrying this T cell receptor (beta chain) turned up a few times. This sample is part of a study of regulatory T cells in long-lasting Graves disease. The V and J ends lost 0 bases and 9 bases, in that order; junction bases with no gene match: 4. The CDR3 runs 16 residues. Germline V gives CDR1 LGHDT, CDR2 YNNKEL (reference sequence). Time point described: newly diagnosed GD, antithyroid drugs for less than 3 months. From PBMCs, RNA was extracted and then used to make the TCR library. Relying on iRepertoire HTBI primers and Arm-PCR of CDR3 regions, the team built TCR beta libraries. TCRdb passed the multiplex PCR reads through MiXCR, listing each CDR3 protein once. The sample yields over 350,000 distinct CDR3 sequences, 14% seen once. The same sample was also studied in work on T cells in Graves' hyperthyroidism and ophthalmopathy.

The TCR originated in a woman aged 45-65 years with Graves disease. V usage is TRBV3-1 and J usage is TRBJ2-1; 14 bases agree with TRBD2. Specimen: peripheral blood mononuclear cells (PBMCs), collected at new diagnosis, from a patient treated with antithyroid drugs. The CDR3 loop is CASSQDGTSGRFEQFF. The CDR3 DNA follows: TGTGCCAGCAGCCAAGATGGGACTAGCGGGAGATTTGAGCAGTTCTTC.